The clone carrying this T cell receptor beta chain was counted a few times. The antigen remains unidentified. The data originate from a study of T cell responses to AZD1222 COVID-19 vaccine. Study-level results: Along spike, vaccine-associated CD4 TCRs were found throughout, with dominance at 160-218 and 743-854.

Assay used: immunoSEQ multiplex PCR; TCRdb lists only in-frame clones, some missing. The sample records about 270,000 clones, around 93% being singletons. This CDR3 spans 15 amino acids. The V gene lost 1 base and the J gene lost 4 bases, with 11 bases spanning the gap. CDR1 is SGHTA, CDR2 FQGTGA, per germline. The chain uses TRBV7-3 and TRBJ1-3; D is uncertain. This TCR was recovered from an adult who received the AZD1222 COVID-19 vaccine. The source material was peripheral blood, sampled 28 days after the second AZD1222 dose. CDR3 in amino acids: CASSLNGVSGNTIYF. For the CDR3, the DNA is TGTGCCAGCAGCTTAAATGGGGTGTCCGGAAACACCATATATTTT.